Below are 20 T cell receptor beta chains sequenced from a single sample in a study of blood T cell repertoires in COVID-19 (dated by TCRdb to about 2020). The method was the immunoSEQ multiplex PCR assay. This immuneACCESS table, as held by TCRdb, lists in-frame sequences with V and J called but not all clones. Of the missing ones, under half trace to an unresolved V gene in checked studies; the others have no known cause. The sample data list 150,000 to 200,000 clones, and around four fifths of these were observed just once. The ten largest clones capture about 15% of the sample. What was sequenced was peripheral blood. These receptors all come from a woman in her seventies with COVID-19, enrolled during active disease.

The chain carries TRBV28 and TRBJ1-4; no clear D. Per the germline V gene, CDR1 is MDHEN and CDR2 is SYDVKM. The CDR3 covers 12 residues. Trimming cost V 7 bases and J 7 bases, with 10 bases left between them. CDR3 protein: CASTEIGEKLFF. CDR3 coding DNA: TGTGCCAGCACCGAGATTGGTGAAAAACTGTTTTTT. The variable domain in full, with the rest retrieved from reference TRBV28 and TRBJ1-4, is DVKVTQSSRYLVKRTGEKVFLECVQDMDHENMFWYRQDPGLGLRLIYFSYDVKMKEKGDIPEGYSVSREKKERFSLILESASTNQTSMYLCASTEIGEKLFFGSGTQLSVL.

The rearrangement links TRBV28 to TRBJ2-3; a possible D gene is TRBD2 (6 bases). Germline loops: CDR1 MDHEN, CDR2 SYDVKM. The length of the CDR3 is 15 residues. Between the trimmed V and J ends, which lost 2 bases and 2 bases, there was a span of 11 bases. DNA of the CDR3: TGTGCCAGCAGTTTACCCGGGACTTTCACAGATACGCAGTATTTT. It yields the protein CASSLPGTFTDTQYF.

The genes are TRBV5-1 and TRBJ2-7; no reliable D call. This CDR3 is built from 14 residues. Germline CDR1 is SGHRS and CDR2 is YFSETQ. V dropped 4 bases and J dropped 0 bases, with 11 bases sitting between them. The CDR3 is CASSPIDSSYEQYF. The CDR3 coding sequence is TGCGCCAGCAGCCCGATTGATAGCTCCTACGAGCAGTACTTC.

V and J are TRBV19 and TRBJ1-1; no firm D call. Germline lookup yields CDR1 LNHDA and CDR2 SQIVND (reference sequence). V was trimmed by 8 bases and J by 3 bases, leaving 13 bases between them. The length of the CDR3 is 13 residues. The CDR3 coding sequence is TGTGCCAGTGCGGCGATGATGTACACTGAAGCTTTCTTT. Translating gives CASAAMMYTEAFF. The full variable domain, in which reference TRBV19 and TRBJ1-1 provide the parts outside the CDR3, is DGGITQSPKYLFRKEGQNVTLSCEQNLNHDAMYWYRQDPGQGLRLIYYSQIVNDFQKGDIAEGYSVSREKKESFPLTVTSAQKNPTAFYLCASAAMMYTEAFFGQGTRLTVV.

The genes are TRBV6-5 and TRBJ1-6; 11 bases match TRBD1. From germline, CDR1 is MNHEY and CDR2 SVGAGI. V was pared by 6 bases and J by 14 bases, with 6 bases of the junction left unmatched. There are 13 residues in the CDR3. CDR3 nucleotides: TGTGCCAGCAGGTTTCGGGACAGGGGGGCCCTCCACTTT. Translated, it gives CASRFRDRGALHF.

The V call is TRBV7-9, the J call TRBJ1-1, with 8 bases that match TRBD1. Unmatched junction bases numbered 14, after V lost 5 bases and J lost 0 bases. This CDR3 region has 18 residues. CDR1 SEHNR and CDR2 FQNEAQ come from the germline V gene (reference sequence). CDR3 DNA: TGTGCCAGCAGCAAATGTTACATCGGGACAGGTATGAACACTGAAGCTTTCTTT. This sequence encodes CASSKCYIGTGMNTEAFF. The full variable domain, with the rest looked up from reference TRBV7-9 and TRBJ1-1, is DTGVSQNPRHKITKRGQNVTFRCDPISEHNRLYWYRQTLGQGPEFLTYFQNEAQLEKSRLLSDRFSAERPKGSFSTLEIQRTEQGDSAMYLCASSKCYIGTGMNTEAFFGQGTRLTVV.

This chain links TRBV19 with TRBJ1-1; D gene unclear. The CDR3 totals 14 residues. Germline loops: CDR1 LNHDA, CDR2 SQIVND (reference sequence). Between the trimmed V and J ends, which lost 1 base and 1 base, there was a span of 7 bases. This CDR3 is CASSIGSENTEAFF. The CDR3 region has the DNA TGTGCCAGTAGTATAGGATCAGAGAACACTGAAGCTTTCTTT.

The sample holds a few counts of this clone. V usage is TRBV20-1 and J usage is TRBJ2-7, with 8 bases that match TRBD2. From germline, CDR1 is DFQATT and CDR2 SNEGSKA (reference sequence). The length of the CDR3 is 15 residues. V lost 3 bases to trimming and J lost 5 bases; unmatched junction nucleotides: 12. The CDR3 DNA reads TGCAGTGCTAGTAGGGTGGCGGGAGGAGGGAACGAGCAGTACTTC. This codes for CSASRVAGGGNEQYF.

V gene TRBV7-3 combines with J gene TRBJ1-2; the match to TRBD1 covers 8 bases. CDR3 length: 15 amino acids. After removal of 2 bases from V and 5 bases from J, the junction contained 7 bases not matched to a gene. The germline gives CDR1 SGHTA, CDR2 FQGTGA. In DNA, the CDR3 is TGTGCCAGCAGCTTATCTGGACAGGGAGGATATGGCTACACCTTC. This codes for CASSLSGQGGYGYTF.

CDR3 in amino acids: CASSSQGGETQYF. CDR3 nucleotide sequence: TGTGCCAGCAGTTCCCAGGGTGGCGAGACCCAGTACTTC. V is TRBV6-5 and J is TRBJ2-5, with D perhaps TRBD1 (5 bases). CDR1 and CDR2 (germline): MNHEY, SVGAGI. This CDR3 contains 13 residues. V was pared by 4 bases and J by 5 bases, with 11 bases between.

Comments on this clone: One end of the junction fails to match germline, which may point to a read error. The chain is built from TRBV29-1 and TRBJ1-3; 9 bases agree with TRBD1. Germline V gene lookup returns CDR1 SQVTM and CDR2 ANQGSEA. This CDR3 has 15 residues. CDR3 bases: TGCAGCGTGGAAGCAGGGACAGGGACTGGAAACACCATATATTTT. Residues: CSVEAGTGTGNTIYF.

This clone was seen more than once but under ten times. The CDR3 protein is CASSWGQAAYGYTF. CDR3 sequence (DNA): TGTGCCAGCAGTTGGGGGCAGGCTGCTTATGGCTACACCTTC. The chain couples TRBV28 to TRBJ1-2, with TRBD1 as a possible D gene (6 bases). The length of the CDR3 is 14 residues. Between the trimmed V and J ends, which lost 4 bases and 5 bases, there was a span of 14 bases. CDR1 MDHEN and CDR2 SYDVKM come from the germline V gene.

This clone has more than one count but fewer than ten. The chain uses TRBV19 and TRBJ1-4; D gene ambiguous. The CDR3 is 12 amino acids. Germline CDR1 is LNHDA and CDR2 is SQIVND (reference sequence). Trimming took 7 bases from V and 8 from J, leaving 11 bases between them. The CDR3 DNA sequence: TGTGCCAGTAATAACAGAGGGGAAAAACTGTTTTTT. Translating it yields CASNNRGEKLFF.

The chain has TRBV3-1 (or the pseudogene TRBV3-2) and TRBJ1-1; 7 positions agree with TRBD1. This CDR3 spans 12 amino acids. V lost 4 bases and J lost 7; bases outside the gene matches: 3. Germline CDR1 is LGHDT and CDR2 is YNNKEL (reference sequence). CDR3 nucleotides: TGTGCCAGCAGCCGGGGGGACAGTGAAGCTTTCTTT. Encoded protein: CASSRGDSEAFF.

V and J are TRBV29-1 and TRBJ2-5; no reliable D call. CDR3 length equals 12 residues. The V gene's germline CDR1 is SQVTM and CDR2 ANQGSEA. Trimming shortened V by 1 base and J by 4 bases, and 7 bases separated the two germline ends. The DNA for the CDR3 is TGCAGCGTTGAAGTTAACGGAGAGACCCAGTACTTC. As protein: CSVEVNGETQYF.

This chain uses TRBV5-5 with TRBJ2-3, with D possibly TRBD1 on 7 matching bases. Germline V gene sequence: CDR1 SGHKS, CDR2 YYEKEE (reference sequence). The CDR3 sequence is 16 residues long. V dropped 1 base and J dropped 1 base, with 13 bases sitting between them. The CDR3 DNA reads TGTGCCAGCAGCTTGAAAGGAGGGGGCGGCACAGATACGCAGTATTTT. It yields the protein CASSLKGGGGTDTQYF.

The rearrangement uses TRBV6-5 and TRBJ1-1; no reliable D call. The germline V gene has CDR1 MNHEY and CDR2 SVGAGI. V was clipped by 8 bases and J by 3 bases, with 7 bases between them. The CDR3 runs 11 residues. CDR3 nucleotides: TGTGCCAGCGCTAGATACACTGAAGCTTTCTTT. Translating gives CASARYTEAFF.

Comment on this clone: A read error is likely, as this CDR3 ends without the conserved phenylalanine or tryptophan. Because the CDR3's place on the DNA is in doubt, the DNA is left out and the CDR3 is given as listed by TCRdb. The chain is built from TRBV19 and TRBJ1-4; TRBD1, as called in the table, went unchecked against the DNA. Germline lookup yields CDR1 LNHDA and CDR2 SQIVND (reference sequence). Including both end residues, the CDR3 is 9 amino acids long. The CDR3 spells CASSLRGDV.

The rearrangement joins TRBV28 to TRBJ2-7, with D possibly matching TRBD2 (5 bases). The CDR3 is 15 amino acids. Trimming shortened V by 6 bases and J by 6 bases, and 21 bases separated the two germline ends. From germline, CDR1 is MDHEN and CDR2 SYDVKM. In nucleotides, the CDR3 is TGTGCCAGCAGCCGGGTCCTTGAGGGAAGAGGCGAGCAGTACTTC. Its translation is CASSRVLEGRGEQYF.

This chain uses TRBV2 with TRBJ1-5; 7 bases are a match to TRBD1. CDR1 and CDR2 from the germline V gene are SNHLY and FYNNEI. V lost 6 bases to trimming and J lost 7 bases; unmatched junction nucleotides: 9. This CDR3 spans 14 amino acids. The CDR3 region has the DNA TGTGCCAGCAGACCACACAGACAGGGACAGCCCCAGCATTTT. This gives the protein CASRPHRQGQPQHF.